This TCR beta chain originates from a study of T cells expressing NK-cell markers. TCRdb re-called the 5' RACE reads; one entry per CDR3 protein, DNA not given. This listing includes roughly 300,000 distinct CDR3 sequences. The CDR3 is made up of 14 amino acids. The V gene's germline CDR1 is LGHNT and CDR2 FRNRAP. The sequence was collected from a woman between 18 and 75 years old in good health. The sequenced material came from blood T cells: a sorted CD56 or NKG2C T cell subset, CD4+ or CD8+ T cells, or bulk PBMC T cells (not recorded which). The chain carries TRBV12-5 and TRBJ2-1; the TRBD1 assignment by TCRdb is unverifiable without DNA. CDR3 residues: CASALGAPTGEQFF.